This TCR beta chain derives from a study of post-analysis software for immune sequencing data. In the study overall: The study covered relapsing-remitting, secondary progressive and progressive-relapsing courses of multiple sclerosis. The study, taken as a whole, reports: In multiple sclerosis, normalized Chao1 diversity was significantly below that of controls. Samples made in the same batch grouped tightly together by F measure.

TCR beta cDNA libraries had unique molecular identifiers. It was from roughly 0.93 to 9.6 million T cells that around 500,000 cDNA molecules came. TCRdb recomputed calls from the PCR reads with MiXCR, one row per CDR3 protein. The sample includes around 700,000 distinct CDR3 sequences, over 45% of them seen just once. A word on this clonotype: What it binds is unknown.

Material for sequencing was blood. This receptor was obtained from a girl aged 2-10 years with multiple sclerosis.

The CDR3, as DNA: TGTGCCAGCAGCCTCCTAACAGGGGGTAGTAATTCACCCCTCCACTTT. It yields the protein CASSLLTGGSNSPLHF. The chain combines TRBV5-5 with TRBJ1-6, with TRBD1 identical over 8 bases. The length of the CDR3 is 16 residues. Losses at the gene ends were 4 bases for V and 6 bases for J; bases not matched to a gene: 9. Germline CDR1 and CDR2: SGHKS and YYEKEE (reference sequence).